These 25 T cell receptor beta chains were all obtained from the same sample, sequenced in a study of T cell repertoires in cytomegalovirus infection. TCRdb passed the reads through MiXCR, listing each CDR3 protein once. The data show around 900,000 distinct CDR3 sequences, with around 29% seen just once and more than 12% held by the top ten. Their antigens are not known. The starting material was cultured CD8+ T cells from PBMCs, obtained from culture after CMV antigen stimulation. The receptors here all came from a human donor in good health (CMV status not recorded). Some clones in this sample may be carry-over from other donors' samples.

The chain uses TRBV4-1 and TRBJ1-1; D call uncertain. Trimming cost V 1 base and J 9 bases, with 12 bases left between them. Germline assignment: CDR1 MGHRA and CDR2 YSYEKL. This CDR3 comprises 13 residues. In nucleotides, the CDR3 is TGCGCCAGCAGCCAAGTTCCTGAAGGGAAAGCTTTCTTT. It codes for CASSQVPEGKAFF.

This rearrangement joins TRBV6-6 to TRBJ1-6, with 7 bases that match TRBD1. The CDR3 has 15 amino acids. The V gene's germline CDR1 is MNHNY and CDR2 SVGAGI (reference sequence). The V gene end was trimmed by 7 bases and the J gene end by 5 bases; junction bases not matched to a gene: 8. The CDR3 DNA follows: TGTGCCAGCAAGACTCCGGGACAGAATAATTCACCCCTCCACTTT. Translating it yields CASKTPGQNNSPLHF.

In DNA form, the CDR3 reads TGTGCCACCTCCGACATCTCCTACAATGAGCAGTTCTTC. Amino acids: CATSDISYNEQFF. The chain recombines TRBV6-1 with TRBJ2-1; the D is unclear. The V gene's germline CDR1 is MNHNS and CDR2 SASEGT. V lost 10 bases to trimming and J lost 0 bases, with 10 bases between them. The CDR3 runs 13 residues.

J is TRBJ2-7 and V is TRBV7-6, with D unclear. Deletions cut 5 bases from V and 4 bases from J, with 18 bases between. The CDR3 is 15 amino acids. From germline, CDR1 is SGHVS and CDR2 FNYEAQ. The CDR3 region has the DNA TGTGCCAGCAGCCCCCTTGGGCCCGACGGGTACGAGCAGTACTTC. It codes for CASSPLGPDGYEQYF.

The gene calls are TRBV11-2 and TRBJ2-2, with 8 bases that match TRBD2. This CDR3 spans 15 amino acids. V was clipped by 8 bases and J by 7 bases; unmatched bases: 12. Germline CDR1 reads SGHAT; CDR2 reads FQNNGV. In nucleotides, the CDR3 is TGTGCCAGCTGCCAGATTCCTAGCGGGCACGGGGAGCTGTTTTTT. Amino acid sequence: CASCQIPSGHGELFF.

This clonotype was observed a few times. The J gene is TRBJ2-3, the V gene TRBV27; D not certain. The V end lost 5 bases, the J end lost 5 bases, and 8 bases lay between the germline ends. The CDR3 is 12 residues long. From germline, CDR1 is MNHEY and CDR2 SMNVEV (reference sequence). CDR3 sequence: CASSARIDTQYF. The CDR3, as DNA: TGTGCCAGCAGTGCCCGGATAGATACGCAGTATTTT.

This chain uses TRBV20-1 with TRBJ1-1; tentatively, D is TRBD1 (6 bases). V dropped 3 bases and J dropped 3 bases, with 11 bases sitting between them. This CDR3 region has 13 residues. Germline CDR1 is DFQATT and CDR2 is SNEGSKA (reference sequence). The CDR3: CSARKGDYTEAFF. CDR3 nucleotides: TGCAGTGCTAGGAAGGGGGATTACACTGAAGCTTTCTTT.

This clonotype has more than one count but fewer than ten. The chain uses TRBV5-1 and TRBJ2-5, with no clear D. Germline CDR1 is SGHRS and CDR2 is YFSETQ. The CDR3 spans 13 residues. Trimming cost V 7 bases and J 2 bases, with 12 bases left between them. CDR3 sequence reads: CASRPRYQETQYF. CDR3 DNA sequence: TGCGCCAGCCGCCCGAGGTATCAAGAGACCCAGTACTTC.

Many counts were recorded for this clonotype. The chain joins TRBV7-8 to TRBJ2-1; D uncertain. The CDR3 contains 12 residues. V gave up 5 bases and J gave up 5 bases, with 7 bases separating them. Germline V gene lookup returns CDR1 SGHVS and CDR2 FQNEAQ. DNA for the CDR3: TGTGCCAGCAGCCTGATGGACAATGAGCAGTTCTTC. As protein: CASSLMDNEQFF.

The CDR3, as DNA: TGTGCCAGCAGGTGGACTAGCGGGGAGACCGGGGAGCTGTTTTTT. Translation gives CASRWTSGETGELFF. The gene calls are TRBV3-1 and TRBJ2-2; 12 nucleotides align to TRBD2. Trimming cost V 6 bases and J 5 bases; bases outside gene matches: 4. The CDR3 contains 15 residues. Germline loops: CDR1 LGHDT, CDR2 YNNKEL (reference sequence).

To note about this clonotype: Possible read error: a much larger clone is one base away. The rearrangement joins TRBV7-2 to TRBJ2-1; D is possibly TRBD2 (5 bases). Germline CDR1 SGHTA, CDR2 FQGNSA. V was clipped by 8 bases and J by 2 bases, with 19 bases between them. The CDR3 consists of 16 residues. The CDR3 DNA sequence: TGTGCCAGCCATTCGGGGAGAGCGAATACCTACAATGAGCAGTTCTTC. Protein product: CASHSGRANTYNEQFF. Based on the CDR3 plus reference TRBV7-2 and TRBJ2-1, the full variable domain is GAGVSQSPSNKVTEKGKDVELRCDPISGHTALYWYRQSLGQGLEFLIYFQGNSAPDKSGLPSDRFSAERTGGSVSTLTIQRTQQEDSAVYLCASHSGRANTYNEQFFGPGTRLTVL.

A few counts support this clonotype. The chain recombines TRBV11-2 with TRBJ1-1; the D is unclear. Germline CDR1 reads SGHAT; CDR2 reads FQNNGV. The V gene lost 6 bases and the J gene lost 0 bases, with 14 bases spanning the gap. This CDR3 spans 15 amino acids. CDR3 in amino acids: CASRGPFDLNTEAFF. The CDR3 bases are TGTGCCAGCAGAGGTCCCTTTGATCTGAACACTGAAGCTTTCTTT.

The chain couples TRBV4-2 to TRBJ1-5; D gene uncertain. The germline V gene has CDR1 LGHNA and CDR2 YNFKEQ. V dropped 6 bases and J dropped 3 bases, with 12 bases sitting between them. The CDR3 loop spans 14 amino acids. The CDR3 DNA reads TGTGCCAGCAGTCAGGTCAACTACAATCAGCCCCAGCATTTT. This translates into CASSQVNYNQPQHF.

This clonotype was found a few times. The chain links TRBV7-9 to TRBJ1-4; no firm D call. V lost 5 bases, J lost 5 bases, and 15 bases lay in between. The V gene's germline CDR1 is SEHNR and CDR2 FQNEAQ (reference sequence). There are 15 residues in the CDR3. The CDR3 DNA is TGTGCCAGCAGCCATGCCGGGAAAGTGAATGAAAAACTGTTTTTT. This codes for CASSHAGKVNEKLFF.

The chain joins TRBV19 to TRBJ2-1; a weak D match, TRBD2 (5 bases). CDR3 length: 15 amino acids. The germline CDR1 and CDR2 sequences are LNHDA and SQIVND (reference sequence). Trimming took 3 bases from V and 0 from J, leaving 9 bases between them. For the CDR3, the DNA is TGTGCCAGTAGTATGGGTGGGAGCTCCTACAATGAGCAGTTCTTC. Its translation: CASSMGGSSYNEQFF. Using reference TRBV19 and TRBJ2-1 for the parts outside the CDR3, the full variable domain is DGGITQSPKYLFRKEGQNVTLSCEQNLNHDAMYWYRQDPGQGLRLIYYSQIVNDFQKGDIAEGYSVSREKKESFPLTVTSAQKNPTAFYLCASSMGGSSYNEQFFGPGTRLTVL.

This clonotype was picked up a small number of times. V gene TRBV7-9 combines with J gene TRBJ2-6; the D is unclear. CDR1 is SEHNR, CDR2 FQNEAQ, per germline (reference sequence). The CDR3 has 18 amino acids. V lost 3 bases and J lost 2, with 17 bases in between. The CDR3 coding sequence is TGTGCCAGCAGCTTGGCCCTAAGGGAAGGGACTGGGGCCAACGTCCTGACTTTC. Amino acids: CASSLALREGTGANVLTF.

The rearrangement links TRBV29-1 to TRBJ2-2; a possible D gene is TRBD1 (5 bases). Trimming left V 1 base short and J 4 bases short, with 16 bases between. Germline lookup yields CDR1 SQVTM and CDR2 ANQGSEA. The CDR3 totals 16 residues. CDR3 sequence reads: CSVEGVKGHGTGELFF. CDR3 DNA sequence: TGCAGCGTTGAAGGGGTGAAGGGGCACGGCACCGGGGAGCTGTTTTTT.

The chain recombines TRBV28 with TRBJ2-3; weak D call: TRBD1 (6 bases). The V gene lost 6 bases and the J gene lost 0 bases, with 22 bases spanning the gap. The CDR3 contains 18 residues. In germline, CDR1 is MDHEN, CDR2 SYDVKM. For the CDR3, the DNA is TGTGCCAGCAGCCTCCGGGACACTGTTTTCACTAGCACAGATACGCAGTATTTT. It translates to CASSLRDTVFTSTDTQYF.

In its sample, this clonotype was seen many times. V usage is TRBV6-1 and J usage is TRBJ2-7, with D tentatively TRBD1 (5 bases). V gave up 2 bases and J gave up 2 bases, with 13 bases separating them. There are 15 residues in the CDR3. Germline V lookup: CDR1 MNHNS, CDR2 SASEGT. The CDR3 reads CASSEWVGAAYEQYF. The CDR3, as DNA: TGTGCCAGCAGTGAATGGGTAGGGGCGGCCTACGAGCAGTACTTC.

The rearrangement uses TRBV12-5 and TRBJ2-1; no clear D. V lost 4 bases to trimming and J lost 6 bases, with 7 bases between them. The CDR3 is made up of 12 amino acids. Germline V gene data show CDR1 as LGHNT and CDR2 as FRNRAP. The CDR3 nucleotides are TGTGCTAGTGGTTACCGGGCCAATGAGCAGTTCTTC. It encodes CASGYRANEQFF.

The chain couples TRBV6-6 to TRBJ2-7; the D is unclear. CDR3 length: 13 residues. V gave up 6 bases and J gave up 7 bases, with 16 bases separating them. The germline V gene encodes CDR1 MNHNY and CDR2 SVGAGI (reference sequence). The DNA of the CDR3 is TGTGCCAGCAGCGTTCAGTCCCTTAGGGAGCAGTACGTC. This translates into CASSVQSLREQYV.

This clonotype was observed once. The chain joins TRBV10-3 to TRBJ2-3, with D possibly TRBD2 on 7 matching bases. The CDR3 consists of 16 residues. The V gene lost 10 bases and the J gene lost 3 bases, with 23 bases spanning the gap. The V gene's germline CDR1 is ENHRY and CDR2 SYGVKD. CDR3 nucleotide sequence: TGTGCCAGCAACCTAGGGGGGGGCGCTCGGACAGATACGCAGTATTTT. It yields the protein CASNLGGGARTDTQYF.

In regard to this clonotype: One base away lies a much larger clone, so this may be a sequencing read error. J is TRBJ2-3 and V is TRBV7-6; tentatively, D is TRBD1 (6 bases). The germline V gene encodes CDR1 SGHVS and CDR2 FNYEAQ. This CDR3 region has 15 residues. In DNA form, the CDR3 reads TGTGCCAGCAGCTATTCACAGGGTTCCACAGATACGCAGTGTTTT. This sequence encodes CASSYSQGSTDTQCF.

This clonotype was picked up a small number of times. The chain carries TRBV19 and TRBJ1-6; D remains unclear. V was trimmed by 1 base and J by 8 bases, leaving 15 bases between them. CDR3 length: 16 amino acids. Per germline, CDR1 LNHDA and CDR2 SQIVND (reference sequence). The CDR3 region is CASSIVRDRSDSPLHF. Here the CDR3 DNA reads TGTGCCAGTAGTATAGTAAGGGATAGGTCGGATTCACCCCTCCACTTT.

This clonotype came up many times. The chain couples TRBV12-3 or TRBV12-4 to TRBJ1-1; D may be TRBD1 (6 bases). CDR3 length equals 14 residues. Trimming removed 6 bases at V and 4 bases at J, with 15 bases between. CDR3 sequence: CASRRFKQGTEAFF. In nucleotides, the CDR3 is TGTGCCAGCAGAAGGTTTAAACAGGGCACTGAAGCTTTCTTT.